The rows below give T cell receptor beta chains drawn from one sample of a study of Graves' ophthalmopathy and Graves' hyperthyroidism. TCRdb reprocessed the multiplex PCR reads with MiXCR, giving one entry per CDR3 protein. The data hold about 400,000 distinct CDR3 sequences, with 18% observed a single time. The material sequenced was peripheral blood. The receptor set was obtained from a young woman with Graves' ophthalmopathy. CDR3s include the opening cysteine and the closing phenylalanine or tryptophan. Each record gives: J gene, V gene, D gene, clone size, CDR3 DNA, CDR3 protein. A D gene is named only where the DNA matches it firmly. Only part of the rows carry a size: once, few, many, or a class if the clone is expanded.

TRBJ1-1,TRBV14,TRBD1,many,TGTGCCAGCAGCCAAGGGTCAGGGGGTTGGAACACTGAAGTTTTCTTT,CASSQGSGGWNTEVFF
TRBJ1-6,TRBV6-1,-,many,TGTGCCAGCCGGGTTAATTCACCCCTCCACTTT,CASRVNSPLHF
TRBJ1-5,TRBV27,TRBD1,many,TGTGCCAGCAGTTTTGGTCCAGGGGGTGATCAGCCCCAGCATTTT,CASSFGPGGDQPQHF
TRBJ2-7,TRBV7-9,TRBD2,-,TGTGCCAGCAGTTCCTCGGGGGGGGCGGGCGAGCAGTACTTC,CASSSSGGAGEQYF
TRBJ2-7,TRBV28,-,many,TGTGCCAGCTGTCTTTCGAGGGACTGGCTCTACGAGCAGTACTTC,CASCLSRDWLYEQYF
TRBJ2-7,TRBV12-3/TRBV12-4,TRBD1,many,TGTGCCAGCAGTTTCGGGACAGGCACCTACGAGCAGTACTTC,CASSFGTGTYEQYF
TRBJ2-2,TRBV4-3,-,many,TGCGCCAGCAGCCAGATCGGGAACACCGGGGAGCTGTTTTTT,CASSQIGNTGELFF
TRBJ1-1,TRBV4-2,TRBD1,many,TGTGCCAGCAGCCAACCGGACAGGCCGGGCACTGAAGCTTTCTTT,CASSQPDRPGTEAFF
TRBJ1-3,TRBV6-2/TRBV6-3,-,many,TGTGCCAGCATCCGCGGTGGTCTCTCTGGAAACACCATATATTTT,CASIRGGLSGNTIYF
TRBJ1-5,TRBV6-2/TRBV6-3,-,many,TGTGCCACAACGACAGTAAATCAGCCCCAGCATTTT,CATTTVNQPQHF
TRBJ2-2,TRBV6-5,-,-,TGTGCCAGCAGTTACTCCAGCAGGGGACGGGGCACCGGGGAGCTGTTTTTT,CASSYSSRGRGTGELFF
TRBJ1-1,TRBV19,-,many,TGTGCCAGTAAGGCCTATTTAAACACTGAAGCTTTCTTT,CASKAYLNTEAFF
TRBJ1-1,TRBV19,-,many,TGTGCCAGTGGAGGGAGGACTGAAGCTTTCTTT,CASGGRTEAFF
TRBJ1-1,TRBV6-2/TRBV6-3,-,many,TGTGCCAGCAGTTACGCCCAGGGCGAAGCTTTCTTT,CASSYAQGEAFF
TRBJ1-6,TRBV12-3/TRBV12-4,TRBD1,many,TGTGCCAGCAGTAGGGCCGGGACAGGGGTTTCACCCCTCCACTTT,CASSRAGTGVSPLHF
TRBJ1-6,TRBV12-3/TRBV12-4,-,-,TGTGCCAGCAGCTCTTTAGGGCCCCTCCACTTT,CASSSLGPLHF
TRBJ1-1,TRBV6-2/TRBV6-3,-,many,TGTGCCAGCACTTCGGGGTTTATGAACACTGAAGCTTTCTTT,CASTSGFMNTEAFF
TRBJ2-7,TRBV6-5,-,many,TGTGCCAGCAGTTACGTGGGGTTCTACGCGCAGTACTTC,CASSYVGFYAQYF
TRBJ2-5,TRBV12-3/TRBV12-4,-,many,TGTGCCAGCAGTTTTGGGCTTAAAGAGACCCAGTACTTC,CASSFGLKETQYF
TRBJ2-2,TRBV12-5,TRBD2,many,TGTGCTAGTGGTTTCTCCCCGACTAGCGACCCCGGGGAGCTGTTTTTT,CASGFSPTSDPGELFF
TRBJ1-2,TRBV6-5,-,many,TGTGCCAGCAGTACCCCACCGGGGTACGGCTACACCTTC,CASSTPPGYGYTF
TRBJ2-2,TRBV7-2,-,many,TGTGCCAGCAGCTTAGAATCGGGAACCGGGGAGCTGTTTTTT,CASSLESGTGELFF
TRBJ2-5,TRBV4-1,-,many,TGCGCCAGCAGCCAAGTACAGGGAGAGACCCAGTACTTC,CASSQVQGETQYF
TRBJ2-7,TRBV6-2/TRBV6-3,-,many,TGTGCCACCTCAGAGGGCCAGGTGGGACTCGAGCAGTACTTC,CATSEGQVGLEQYF
TRBJ2-2,TRBV30,TRBD1,-,TGTGCCTGGAGGGGGGTCTGGGACAGGCCGAACACCGGGGAGCTGTTTTTT,CAWRGVWDRPNTGELFF
TRBJ2-7,TRBV28,-,many,TGTGCCAGCAGTTTATTTCGCGGGGGCCACTCCTACGAGCAGTACTTC,CASSLFRGGHSYEQYF
TRBJ1-1,TRBV19,TRBD1,many,TGTGCCAGTAGTGGGGACAGGGTAGGCATGAACACTGAAGCTTTCTTT,CASSGDRVGMNTEAFF
TRBJ1-1,TRBV12-3/TRBV12-4,-,many,TGTGCCATCGCCTCTCCCCGACTCCCTGAAGCTTTCTTT,CAIASPRLPEAFF
TRBJ2-7,TRBV5-5,-,-,TGTGCCAGCAGCTTGTTGATCTCCTACGAGCAGTACTTC,CASSLLISYEQYF
TRBJ2-5,TRBV24-1,-,-,TGTGCCACCAGTGATGCGCGGAGGAATCAAGAGACCCAGTACTTC,CATSDARRNQETQYF
TRBJ1-6,TRBV12-3/TRBV12-4,TRBD1,many,TGTGCCAGCAGGAAGACAGGGGGCCGGTCCTATAATTCACCCCTCCACTTT,CASRKTGGRSYNSPLHF
TRBJ2-2,TRBV12-3/TRBV12-4,-,-,TGTGCCAGCAGGGATCGGACGGGAGCGAACACCGGGGAGCTGTTTTTT,CASRDRTGANTGELFF
TRBJ2-6,TRBV28,TRBD1,many,TGTGCCACCCAGAGGACAGGGAAAATTTCTGGGGCCAACGTCCTGACTTTC,CATQRTGKISGANVLTF
TRBJ1-5,TRBV27,-,many,TGTGCCAGCACCCTTTTCTGGGCCGATGGCAATCAGCCCCAGCATTTT,CASTLFWADGNQPQHF
TRBJ2-7,TRBV28,-,many,TGTGCCAGCACCGGGACTGACGTCTCCTACGAGCAGTACTTC,CASTGTDVSYEQYF